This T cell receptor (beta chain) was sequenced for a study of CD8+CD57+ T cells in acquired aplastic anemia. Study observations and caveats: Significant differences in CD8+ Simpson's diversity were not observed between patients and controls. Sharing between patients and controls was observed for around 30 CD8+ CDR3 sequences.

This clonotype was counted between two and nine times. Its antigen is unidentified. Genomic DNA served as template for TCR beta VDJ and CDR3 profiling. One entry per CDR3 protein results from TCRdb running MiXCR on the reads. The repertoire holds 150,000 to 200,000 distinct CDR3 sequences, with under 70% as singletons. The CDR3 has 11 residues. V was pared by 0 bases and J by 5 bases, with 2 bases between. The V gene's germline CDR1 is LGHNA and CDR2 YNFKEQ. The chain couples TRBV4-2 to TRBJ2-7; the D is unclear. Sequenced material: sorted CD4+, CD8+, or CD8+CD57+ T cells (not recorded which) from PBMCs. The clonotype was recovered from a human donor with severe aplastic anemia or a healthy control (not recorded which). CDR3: CASSQDNEQYF. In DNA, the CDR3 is TGTGCCAGCAGCCAAGATAACGAGCAGTACTTC.